The 6 T cell receptor beta chains below come from one sample, sequenced in a study of blood T cells in healthy people across ages. PCR was performed a second time for about 7 to 12 cycles using a sample-barcoded 5' primer and a J-beta primer mix. MiXCR, run by TCRdb on the 5' RACE reads, gives a single entry per CDR3 protein. The sample carries around 800,000 distinct CDR3 sequences, about 48% recorded once. The sequenced material came from blood. All receptors come from an older man in good health.

The rearrangement uses TRBV12-3 or TRBV12-4 and TRBJ1-2, with TRBD1 identical over 9 bases. The V gene end was trimmed by 9 bases and the J gene end by 4 bases; junction bases not matched to a gene: 6. The CDR3 length is 13 residues. In nucleotides, the CDR3 is TGTGCCAGTACTCTGGGACAGGGCTATGGCTACACCTTC. Translated, it gives CASTLGQGYGYTF.

This clonotype came up a few times. J is TRBJ2-3 and V is TRBV7-9; D is undetermined. Germline V lookup: CDR1 SEHNR, CDR2 FQNEAQ (reference sequence). Trimming took 7 bases from V and 0 from J, leaving 11 bases between them. CDR3 length: 14 residues. The CDR3 DNA reads TGTGCCAGCACCCTAGAATACAGCACAGATACGCAGTATTTT. Translating it yields CASTLEYSTDTQYF. Filled out from reference TRBV7-9 and TRBJ2-3, the complete variable domain reads DTGVSQNPRHKITKRGQNVTFRCDPISEHNRLYWYRQTLGQGPEFLTYFQNEAQLEKSRLLSDRFSAERPKGSFSTLEIQRTEQGDSAMYLCASTLEYSTDTQYFGPGTRLTVL.

The V gene is TRBV6-1, the J gene TRBJ1-5; D not resolved. Trimming removed 5 bases at V and 0 bases at J, with 11 bases between. Germline assignment: CDR1 MNHNS and CDR2 SASEGT. This CDR3 has 15 amino acids. CDR3 nucleotide sequence: TGTGCCAGCAGTACCCGGCGGAGTAGCAATCAGCCCCAGCATTTT. It encodes CASSTRRSSNQPQHF.

The chain employs TRBV5-1 and TRBJ1-1; tentative D call: TRBD1 (5 bases). Germline loops: CDR1 SGHRS, CDR2 YFSETQ. The CDR3 sequence is 16 residues long. Trimming left V 6 bases short and J 4 bases short, with 22 bases between. The CDR3 coding sequence is TGCGCCAGCACCTCACTTGGGACGGGGAGGCTCACTGAAGCTTTCTTT. Translating it yields CASTSLGTGRLTEAFF.

V gene TRBV2 combines with J gene TRBJ2-5; TRBD2 matches at 10 bases. Per germline, CDR1 SNHLY and CDR2 FYNNEI. V lost 10 bases, J lost 5 bases, and 13 bases stayed unmatched. The CDR3 covers 15 residues. Here the CDR3 reads CATNLAGAPGETQYF. Written as DNA, the CDR3 is TGTGCCACCAATCTAGCGGGAGCCCCGGGGGAGACCCAGTACTTC.

The chain combines TRBV12-3 or TRBV12-4 with TRBJ2-1, with 11 bases that match TRBD2. The CDR3 runs to 14 residues. Trimming took 5 bases from V and 7 from J; bases not matched to a gene: 4. The CDR3 sequence is CASSPLAGVNEQFF. CDR3 DNA sequence: TGTGCCAGCAGTCCACTAGCGGGGGTGAATGAGCAGTTCTTC.